This entry lists 32 T cell receptor beta chains sequenced from one sample in a study of blood T cell repertoires in COVID-19. Generated by immunoSEQ multiplex PCR, the TCRdb table keeps only in-frame clones and is missing some. In the table there are some 220,000 clones, approximately 84% of which are singletons. The sample was peripheral blood. These receptors originate from a woman aged 55-75 years with acute or convalescent COVID-19.

This rearrangement joins TRBV9 to TRBJ1-1; D not certain. Trimming took 0 bases from V and 3 from J, leaving 6 bases between them. Germline V gene data show CDR1 as SGDLS and CDR2 as YYNGEE. The length of the CDR3 is 13 residues. In DNA form, the CDR3 reads TGTGCCAGCAGCGTAGGACAACACACTGAAGCTTTCTTT. It translates to CASSVGQHTEAFF.

The chain carries TRBV9 and TRBJ1-6; 7 bases are a match to TRBD1. The CDR3 contains 15 residues. Germline-derived CDR1 and CDR2 are SGDLS and YYNGEE. V was clipped by 3 bases and J by 7 bases; unmatched bases: 7. CDR3 region: CASSAHSTGNSPLHF. DNA of the CDR3: TGTGCCAGCAGCGCCCACTCGACAGGGAATTCACCCCTCCACTTT.

Note on this clone: Other DNA sequences in this sample translate to the same CDR3. V is TRBV7-9 and J is TRBJ2-3, with 11 bases aligning to TRBD2. Losses at the gene ends were 5 bases for V and 1 base for J; bases not matched to a gene: 5. Per the germline V gene, CDR1 is SEHNR and CDR2 is FQNEAQ (reference sequence). CDR3 size: 16 residues. Written as DNA, the CDR3 is TGTGCCAGCAGCCCCATGACTAGCGGGGGCACAGATACGCAGTATTTT. Encoded protein: CASSPMTSGGTDTQYF.

The J gene is TRBJ1-2, the V gene TRBV5-6, with TRBD1 identical over 9 bases. With V trimmed by 4 bases and J by 3 bases, 10 bases remained unmatched. Looked up from germline, CDR1 is SGHDT and CDR2 is YYEEEE. The CDR3 length is 16 residues. The CDR3 protein is CASSPTGGNWYYGYTF. CDR3 in DNA: TGTGCCAGCAGCCCTACAGGGGGCAATTGGTACTATGGCTACACCTTC.

This chain links TRBV7-9 with TRBJ2-5, with TRBD2 identical over 10 bases. The CDR3 spans 14 residues. CDR1 SEHNR and CDR2 FQNEAQ come from the germline V gene (reference sequence). J lost 4 bases, V lost 5 bases, and 4 bases had no gene match. The CDR3 nucleotides are TGTGCCAGCAGCCCGGGACTAGCGAGAGAGACCCAGTACTTC. This translates into CASSPGLARETQYF.

CDR3 protein: CSASRGHTYNEQFF. CDR3 DNA: TGCAGTGCTAGTCGGGGACATACTTACAATGAGCAGTTCTTC. The V and J genes are TRBV20-1 and TRBJ2-1; weak D call: TRBD1 (6 bases). This CDR3 region has 14 residues. V gave up 3 bases and J gave up 4 bases, with 13 bases separating them. In germline, CDR1 is DFQATT, CDR2 SNEGSKA (reference sequence).

A single count supports this clone. This rearrangement joins TRBV7-8 to TRBJ1-1; D possibly corresponds to TRBD1 (5 bases). V was cut by 4 bases and J by 2 bases, with 11 bases left in between. The CDR3 loop spans 14 amino acids. Germline CDR1 and CDR2: SGHVS and FQNEAQ. CDR3 sequence reads: CASSSRDSNTEAFF. The CDR3 bases are TGTGCCAGCAGCTCCCGGGACTCTAACACTGAAGCTTTCTTT.

This clone was recorded a few times. This chain links TRBV10-3 with TRBJ1-3, with 9 bases fitting TRBD1. Germline assignment: CDR1 ENHRY and CDR2 SYGVKD. V gave up 10 bases and J gave up 1 base; unmatched junction bases: 5. CDR3 size: 14 residues. The CDR3 spells CATRTGESGNTIYF. CDR3 DNA: TGTGCCACTCGGACAGGGGAATCTGGAAACACCATATATTTT.

The chain is built from TRBV6-2 or TRBV6-3 and TRBJ2-1, with D unclear. CDR3 length: 16 amino acids. Trimming stripped 1 base from V and 4 bases from J, with 14 bases between. Germline V gene data show CDR1 as MNHEY and CDR2 as SVGEGT. CDR3: CASSYLAPSPYNEQFF. For the CDR3, the DNA is TGTGCCAGCAGTTACTTAGCACCCTCACCTTACAATGAGCAGTTCTTC.

This sequence joins TRBV28 and TRBJ1-1; D not certain. CDR3 size: 11 residues. The V and J ends lost 4 bases and 3 bases respectively, with 3 bases between them. Germline-derived CDR1 and CDR2 are MDHEN and SYDVKM. The CDR3 reads CASSSYTEAFF. The CDR3 coding sequence is TGTGCCAGCAGTTCATACACTGAAGCTTTCTTT.

The chain combines TRBV3-1 (or the pseudogene TRBV3-2) with TRBJ2-3; 10 bases are a match to TRBD2. The trim removed 3 bases at V and 5 bases at J, leaving 11 bases unmatched. Germline V lookup: CDR1 LGHDT, CDR2 YNNKEL (reference sequence). This CDR3 has 17 amino acids. In DNA form, the CDR3 reads TGTGCCAGCAGCCACCAAAAACTAGCGGGGTATCTAGATACGCAGTATTTT. Amino acids: CASSHQKLAGYLDTQYF.

The chain is built from TRBV5-1 and TRBJ2-3; 16 bases align to TRBD2. V lost 3 bases to trimming and J lost 8 bases; unmatched junction nucleotides: 12. This CDR3 region has 18 residues. Germline V CDR1 and CDR2: SGHRS, YFSETQ. CDR3 in DNA: TGCGCCAGCAGCTCTTCCGGGACTAGCGGGGGGGCATCCTCTACGCAGTATTTT. Its protein is CASSSSGTSGGASSTQYF. The full variable domain, its missing parts supplied by reference TRBV5-1 and TRBJ2-3, is KAGVTQTPRYLIKTRGQQVTLSCSPISGHRSVSWYQQTPGQGLQFLFEYFSETQRNKGNFPGRFSGRQFSNSRSEMNVSTLELGDSALYLCASSSSGTSGGASSTQYFGPGTRLTVL.

The V gene is TRBV20-1, the J gene TRBJ1-1, with D unclear. Germline CDR1 DFQATT, CDR2 SNEGSKA (reference sequence). The CDR3 length is 15 residues. V gave up 3 bases and J gave up 5 bases, with 19 bases separating them. The CDR3, as DNA: TGCAGTGCTAGTCCCACCGGAGGTGGAGCAACTGAAGCTTTCTTT. Translating gives CSASPTGGGATEAFF.

CDR3 DNA sequence: TGTGCCAGCAGCCCCCCGGGCACAGATACGCAGTATTTT. It yields the protein CASSPPGTDTQYF. The chain employs TRBV5-6 and TRBJ2-3; D is unclear. V was trimmed by 4 bases and J by 1 base, leaving 7 bases between them. Germline lookup yields CDR1 SGHDT and CDR2 YYEEEE. The CDR3 is 13 residues long.

This chain connects TRBV2 to TRBJ2-4; TRBD1 agrees at 7 bases. V lost 5 bases and J lost 5; bases outside the gene matches: 9. CDR1 is SNHLY and CDR2 is FYNNEI in the germline V gene. This CDR3 contains 15 residues. The CDR3 DNA follows: TGTGCCAGCAGTCGACAGGGTTTTGTTGAAAACATTCAGTACTTC. Translation gives CASSRQGFVENIQYF. Drawing the rest from reference TRBV2 and TRBJ2-4, the complete variable domain is EPEVTQTPSHQVTQMGQEVILRCVPISNHLYFYWYRQILGQKVEFLVSFYNNEISEKSEIFDDQFSVERPDGSNFTLKIRSTKLEDSAMYFCASSRQGFVENIQYFGAGTRLSVL.

The chain recombines TRBV29-1 with TRBJ1-1, with 9 bases fitting TRBD1. The V and J ends lost 7 bases and 5 bases, in that order; junction bases with no gene match: 2. Germline assignment: CDR1 SQVTM and CDR2 ANQGSEA. The CDR3 runs 11 residues. DNA of the CDR3: TGCAGCGGGACAGGGGAGACTGAAGCTTTCTTT. This gives the protein CSGTGETEAFF.

This chain links TRBV25-1 with TRBJ1-4, with TRBD1 as a possible D gene (6 bases). The germline gives CDR1 MGHDK, CDR2 SYGVNS. Trimming left V 1 base short and J 8 bases short, with 14 bases between. CDR3 length: 15 amino acids. The CDR3 reads CASSESRGGGEKLFF. Here the CDR3 DNA reads TGTGCCAGCAGTGAATCAAGAGGGGGGGGCGAAAAACTGTTTTTT.

The chain carries TRBV6-2 or TRBV6-3 and TRBJ1-2; D is perhaps TRBD1 (5 bases). Trimming shortened V by 3 bases and J by 0 bases, and 14 bases separated the two germline ends. The length of the CDR3 is 16 residues. From germline, CDR1 is MNHEY and CDR2 SVGEGT. The CDR3 region has the DNA TGTGCCAGCAGTTATGGCGGGACCTACCCTAACTATGGCTACACCTTC. Its protein product is CASSYGGTYPNYGYTF.

The rearrangement links TRBV5-6 to TRBJ1-2; D uncertain. CDR1 is SGHDT and CDR2 is YYEEEE in the germline V gene. V was cut by 4 bases and J by 2 bases, with 15 bases left in between. The CDR3 consists of 15 residues. The CDR3 DNA sequence: TGTGCCAGCAGCGAAAGCGGAGGAGCGAACTATGGCTACACCTTC. It encodes CASSESGGANYGYTF.

V usage is TRBV29-1 and J usage is TRBJ2-7; no firm D call. Trimming took off 1 base at V and 4 bases at J, with 11 bases between the two ends. The CDR3 has 13 residues. Per germline, CDR1 SQVTM and CDR2 ANQGSEA. The CDR3 region has the DNA TGCAGCGTTGAAGGCGACCGACAATACGAGCAGTACTTC. Protein sequence: CSVEGDRQYEQYF.

The genes are TRBV19 and TRBJ2-5; 9 bases are a match to TRBD2. The length of the CDR3 is 16 residues. Per the germline V gene, CDR1 is LNHDA and CDR2 is SQIVND (reference sequence). Trimming at V came to 4 bases and at J to 4 bases, leaving 10 bases not matched to a gene. The CDR3 region is CASSTRQRGAGETQYF. CDR3 coding DNA: TGTGCCAGTAGTACCCGCCAGCGGGGGGCCGGAGAGACCCAGTACTTC. The complete variable domain, with remaining parts taken from reference TRBV19 and TRBJ2-5, reads DGGITQSPKYLFRKEGQNVTLSCEQNLNHDAMYWYRQDPGQGLRLIYYSQIVNDFQKGDIAEGYSVSREKKESFPLTVTSAQKNPTAFYLCASSTRQRGAGETQYFGPGTRLLVL.

This clone was found many times. The rearrangement uses TRBV5-4 and TRBJ1-1, with 7 positions matching TRBD1. The CDR3 length is 14 residues. The germline V gene encodes CDR1 SGHNT and CDR2 YYREEE (reference sequence). J lost 7 bases, V lost 4 bases, and 10 bases had no gene match. CDR3 loop: CASSGNRGRYEAFF. The CDR3 DNA reads TGTGCCAGCAGCGGTAACAGGGGCCGTTATGAAGCTTTCTTT.

The J gene is TRBJ2-5, the V gene TRBV4-2, with 10 bases lining up with TRBD2. Germline lookup yields CDR1 LGHNA and CDR2 YNFKEQ. J gave up 9 bases and V 0 bases, and 10 bases lay outside the gene matches. The CDR3 has 16 amino acids. The chain's CDR3 is CASSQEPSGGPGAQYF. Here the CDR3 DNA reads TGTGCCAGCAGCCAAGAACCTAGCGGGGGCCCGGGGGCCCAGTACTTC.

The chain links TRBV19 to TRBJ1-2, with 10 bases matching TRBD1. Unmatched junction bases numbered 10, after V lost 4 bases and J lost 5 bases. The CDR3 covers 16 residues. Germline V gene data show CDR1 as LNHDA and CDR2 as SQIVND (reference sequence). CDR3 sequence (DNA): TGTGCCAGTAGTAAGACCCCCCCGGACAGGGGGTATGGCTACACCTTC. Translating it yields CASSKTPPDRGYGYTF.

The chain combines TRBV19 with TRBJ2-1, with D tentatively TRBD2 (7 bases). The CDR3 loop spans 17 amino acids. The V end was cut by 1 base, the J end by 7 bases, with 20 bases between. Germline V gene lookup returns CDR1 LNHDA and CDR2 SQIVND (reference sequence). The CDR3 here is CASSIVGGGLSGNEQFF. In DNA, the CDR3 is TGTGCCAGTAGTATAGTAGGCGGGGGCCTCTCTGGGAATGAGCAGTTCTTC.

This clone appeared a few times. The chain couples TRBV11-2 to TRBJ2-7; 7 bases line up with TRBD1. V trimming: 1 base; J trimming: 4 bases; junction bases outside the gene matches: 4. The V gene's germline CDR1 is SGHAT and CDR2 FQNNGV. The CDR3 contains 14 residues. The CDR3 loop reads CASSLVRDSYEQYF. The CDR3 nucleotides are TGTGCCAGCAGCTTAGTGAGGGACAGTTACGAGCAGTACTTC.

The chain has TRBV5-4 and TRBJ2-5; 10 bases agree with TRBD2. The CDR3 contains 14 residues. Germline V lookup: CDR1 SGHNT, CDR2 YYREEE (reference sequence). Losses at the gene ends were 7 bases for V and 5 bases for J; bases not matched to a gene: 8. The CDR3 is CASGSGGAVETQYF. The CDR3 coding sequence is TGTGCCAGCGGGAGCGGGGGGGCCGTGGAGACCCAGTACTTC.

This clone was seen more than once but under ten times. The chain has TRBV10-2 and TRBJ2-7, with TRBD2 matching 8 bases. V lost 0 bases and J lost 4; bases outside the gene matches: 8. This CDR3 has 16 amino acids. Germline lookup yields CDR1 WSHSY and CDR2 SAAADI. CDR3 residues: CASSESIPGLGYEQYF. DNA of the CDR3: TGCGCCAGCAGTGAGTCCATCCCGGGACTAGGATACGAGCAGTACTTC.

This clone was seen a few times. This chain links TRBV7-8 with TRBJ2-1; possibly TRBD2 for D (5 bases). From germline, CDR1 is SGHVS and CDR2 FQNEAQ. V was clipped by 0 bases and J by 1 base, with 16 bases between them. The CDR3 consists of 18 residues. CDR3 protein: CASSLADGWRRSYNEQFF. DNA for the CDR3: TGTGCCAGCAGCTTAGCCGATGGTTGGAGGCGGTCCTACAATGAGCAGTTCTTC.

The chain carries TRBV5-5 and TRBJ2-5; TRBD2 matches 9 bases. This CDR3 has 17 amino acids. V lost 1 base and J lost 5; bases outside the gene matches: 12. The V gene's germline CDR1 is SGHKS and CDR2 YYEKEE (reference sequence). CDR3: CASSLFLAGGTTETQYF. The CDR3, as DNA: TGTGCCAGCAGCTTGTTCTTGGCGGGGGGGACCACTGAGACCCAGTACTTC.

This chain connects TRBV6-6 to TRBJ2-3; 10 bases fit TRBD2. V was pared by 5 bases and J by 1 base, with 3 bases of the junction left unmatched. Germline values: CDR1 MNHNY, CDR2 SVGAGI (reference sequence). The CDR3 loop spans 15 amino acids. The CDR3 DNA sequence: TGTGCCAGCAGTCCCGGACTAGCGGGCACAGATACGCAGTATTTT. Its translation is CASSPGLAGTDTQYF.

The rearrangement links TRBV19 to TRBJ1-1, with D uncertain. This CDR3 contains 10 residues. V was trimmed by 9 bases and J by 8 bases, leaving 10 bases between them. Germline V gene data show CDR1 as LNHDA and CDR2 as SQIVND (reference sequence). This CDR3 is CARRPGEAFF. CDR3 coding DNA: TGTGCCAGGCGTCCGGGGGAAGCTTTCTTT.